Listed here is a single TCR beta chain. This clonotype was detected many times. What antigen it recognizes has not been identified. Base-call qualities are not available, and no considerably larger clone is one nucleotide away. TCR beta CDR3 regions were amplified from RNA transcripts for repertoire sequencing. HTBI primers and the Qiagen OneStep RT-PCR kit were used in a first-round RT-PCR, which was followed by a second-round multiplex PCR, size selection and purification. Libraries were sequenced paired-end with 100 bp reads on an Illumina HiSeq2000. The study's processing was this. SOAPnuke was used for read processing, and reads with adapters, uncalled bases, a mean Phred below 15, or no exact constant-primer or identifier match were discarded. High-quality paired reads were merged with COPE v1.2.5. Clonotypes were defined as unique nucleotide sequences and were aligned to IMGT TRB V, D and J references using MiTCR v1.1. The analysis was limited to V-J combinations with a frequency above 0.0001, which together covered around 99% of the repertoires. For each V-J combination, a TCR clonal expansion and chaos score was defined as the ratio of F50 clonal expansion to chaos observed in the TCRdist matrix. Welch's t-statistics and random forest were used to narrow the features down to 10 to 15 V-J combinations, which were then fed into a naive Bayes classifier. The similarity between thyroid and blood repertoires was quantified using the Morisita-Horn index. TCRdb reanalyzed the raw reads on its own, using fastp at Q25 for trimming and MiXCR for clone calling, and kept in-frame beta chains. Rows matching on CDR3 protein sequence are summarized as one entry with the most common DNA and genes. These V and J calls originate from TCRdb's pipeline instead of the authors' own analysis. The sample contains 400,000 to 450,000 distinct CDR3 sequences, about 21% of them found a single time. Together, the top ten hold 2.5% to 3.5% of the sample.

The sample originates from a study of Graves' ophthalmopathy and Graves' hyperthyroidism listed by TCRdb under 2018. About the full investigation: Peripheral blood was collected before any treatment was given, at the time of initial diagnosis. For training and testing, the 100 or so patients in the discovery cohort were randomly divided in a 7:3 ratio. An independent validation cohort comprised 18 hyperthyroidism patients and around 16 patients who later progressed from hyperthyroidism to ophthalmopathy. Once sampling was done, hyperthyroidism patients were given methimazole at a starting dose of 30 mg daily, while ophthalmopathy patients were given high-dose intravenous methylprednisolone. The study used signatures of the TCR beta repertoire to tell Graves' ophthalmopathy apart from Graves' hyperthyroidism and to predict which patients would progress to ophthalmopathy. In total, 135 blood samples were TCR-sequenced: roughly 45 ophthalmopathy, about 75 hyperthyroidism and approximately 17 hyperthyroidism-to-ophthalmopathy patients. In five or six hyperthyroidism patients, the T-cell repertoire of thyroid tissue was compared with the T-cell repertoire of blood. A discovery set of 100 patients (43 ophthalmopathy, about 55 stable hyperthyroidism) was enrolled to explore V-J signatures distinguishing ophthalmopathy from hyperthyroidism. Findings and caveats that apply to the study as a whole: Sample size was not predetermined statistically, and investigators were not blinded to group allocation. Most expanded thyroid clonotypes with a frequency above 0.001 also appeared in blood, which suggests that blood repertoires may reflect the immune response in the thyroid. In validation, the model predicted ophthalmopathy progression with less than 71% sensitivity and roughly 72% specificity; about a dozen predicted patients were CT-confirmed with GO in a median of approximately 6.2 months. The 13-signature model separated ophthalmopathy from stable hyperthyroidism with approximately 90% sensitivity and less than 83% specificity in cross-validation, and 80%/75% in the test set.

Stable hyperthyroidism was defined as no progression to ophthalmopathy within 18 months of follow-up. Hyperthyroidism patients were newly diagnosed, were aged 18 to 65 years, and had a disease duration under 2 months. Patients with other autoimmune diseases, uncontrolled infections, pregnancy or lactation were excluded from the study. Clinical symptoms, serum thyroxine, TRAb, thyroid ultrasound and orbital computed tomography were used for diagnosis. PBMCs were isolated from more than 9 ml of fresh peripheral blood by Ficoll-Paque density gradient centrifugation. Total RNA was extracted with Trizol reagent and quality-checked on an Agilent 2100 Bioanalyzer. This receptor was obtained from a woman aged 18-35 years with stable Graves' hyperthyroidism. Donor details come from another sample of the same person, matched by shared clones. The specimen sequenced was peripheral blood.

In nucleotide form, the sequence is TGTGCCAGCAGCAACACAGGGGGCGGAGAGACCCAGTACTTC. It encodes CASSNTGGGETQYF. Recombination connected TRBV5-5 to TRBJ2-5; 9 junctional bases match TRBD1. The CDR1 and CDR2 encoded by the germline V gene (reference sequence) are SGHKS and YYEKEE. Counted from cysteine to phenylalanine, this CDR3 has 14 amino acids. Just the 42-base CDR3 DNA is kept, in frame starting at base 1. After removal of 4 bases from V and 4 bases from J, the junction retains 5 bases not matched to a gene.